This T cell receptor beta chain was sequenced in a study of sequential checkpoint blockade in melanoma. Study as a whole: First-line arms were nivolumab then ipilimumab, or the reverse, randomized 1:1. Maintenance nivolumab came after either treatment sequence.

TCRdb's copy holds only in-frame clones and misses some; the assay was immunoSEQ multiplex PCR. The sample holds some 30,000 clones, 85% to 90% seen once. Treatment defined: randomized to nivolumab then ipilimumab (arm A) or the reverse (arm B). Patients had received no earlier DNA-damaging chemotherapy. PBMC sorting kept live CD3+CD8+ cells without CD19 or CD56. The TCR comes from a human donor with melanoma. The source was CD8+ T cells sorted from blood (inferred from file names), collected from a patient given nivolumab and ipilimumab in sequence.

The CDR3 sequence is CSVDVLGGGNEKLFF. The CDR3 DNA sequence: TGCAGCGTTGACGTTTTAGGGGGGGGGAATGAAAAACTGTTTTTT. The chain recombines TRBV29-1 with TRBJ1-4, with D maybe TRBD1 (6 bases). V dropped 3 bases and J dropped 5 bases, with 16 bases sitting between them. The germline gives CDR1 SQVTM, CDR2 ANQGSEA. The CDR3 runs to 15 residues.